This paragraph reports one TCR beta chain. The CDR3 sequence is 14 residues long. Per germline, CDR1 SNHLY and CDR2 FYNNEI. V shed 6 bases, J shed 7 bases, and the junction held 5 bases outside the gene matches. Measured with immunoSEQ multiplex PCR; TCRdb has only the in-frame clones, and not every one. Altogether 10,000 or so clones are present, roughly 93% being singletons, with the ten largest covering over 20%. This entry belongs to a study of control samples from healthy donors and cancer patients. This clonotype was sampled from a man in his 60s with colorectal cancer. The chain is built from TRBV2 and TRBJ1-4; 10 bases line up with TRBD1. The specimen was PBMCs. CDR3 residues: CASRQDRGAEKLFF. The DNA of the CDR3 is TGTGCCAGCAGACAGGACAGGGGGGCTGAAAAACTGTTTTTT.